Here is one TCR beta chain with its context. Its antigen target is currently unknown. No qualities accompany the bases; no much larger clone lies one base away. The label giving this sample's time point can be read as: about 28 days (+/-7) after the second vaccine dose. AZD1222 recipients given second doses at about 4 weeks or at about 12 weeks were pooled, since spike-specific TCR depth and breadth were not found to differ between the two schedules. Vaccinee samples were obtained from the UK trials COV001 and COV002, which included a single-blind randomized controlled phase 2/3 trial of AZD1222 (ChAdOx1 nCoV-19) in healthy adults. Trial participant PBMC samples were collected at day 0 and day 28 after the second dose for TCRbeta chain sequencing. This sample is drawn from a study of T cell responses to AZD1222 COVID-19 vaccine (dated by TCRdb to 2020 to 2023). For the wider study: A total of around 240 trial participants underwent TCR sequencing, of whom about 210 had received two doses of AZD1222 and some 25 had received two doses of the MenACWY control vaccine. Enrollment into the trials was organized by age into subgroups of 18-55, 56-69 and 70-plus years, and those subgroups contained approximately 160, 26 and 62 TCR-sequenced participants, respectively. Study-wide findings and limitations: Conclusions about previously exposed vaccinees were limited because only six or seven AZD1222 recipients were SARS-CoV-2 seropositive at baseline. A significant rise in spike-specific TCR breadth and depth was observed after two AZD1222 doses relative to day 0 and relative to MenACWY recipients. CD4 TCRs associated with the vaccine covered the entire spike protein, and the dominant responses were in regions 160-218 and 743-854. The 56-69-year group was small, and its depth increase did not reach significance, likely because of low power. Participants were mostly white British, with more females than males. The authors suggested clonal diversity may have been underestimated. No day 14 peak-response samples were available, so repertoires were characterized only after the peak T cell response. Reportedly, almost half of the unique spike-specific TCRs recognized epitopes lying outside the regions that are mutated in the B.1.351 and B.1.1.7 variants.

The CDR3 holds 14 amino acids from the cysteine to the phenylalanine. Here the CDR3 DNA is all that survives: 42 bases in frame from base 1. CDR1 and CDR2, per the germline V gene, are MDHEN and SYDVKM. V drops 2 bases and J drops 3 bases, leaving 8 bases in between. The CDR3 regions of human TCRbeta chains were subjected to immunosequencing. Per the source publication's procedure: TCRs in the repertoires were matched against a reference library of SARS-CoV-2-specific TCRs that had been generated with the MIRA antigen-specificity platform. Breadth meant the fraction of unique TCRs that were SARS-CoV-2-associated, whereas depth meant the fraction of total T cells that were SARS-CoV-2-associated. Using the MIRA data, every spike-specific TCR was mapped to the spike region that the TCR reacted to and assigned to either a CD4 or a CD8 class. Log10-transformed breadth and depth values were compared by one-way ANOVA with Sidak's multiple comparisons tests. Not all clones reach the TCRdb copy of this immuneACCESS table, which keeps in-frame sequences only. Checked studies attribute under half of the gap to unresolved V genes and leave the rest unexplained. The DNA was the basis for D and trimming; V, J and clone size are from that table. Across this sample there are around 80,000 clones, with approximately 90% seen only once. The ten largest account for 8% of the sample.

The sample consisted of peripheral blood, taken 28 days after the second AZD1222 dose. The rearranged segments are TRBV28 and TRBJ1-5; a confident D gene designation cannot be given. The TCR originated in an adult who received the AZD1222 COVID-19 vaccine. The DNA reads TGTGCCAGCAGTTTAACCGGACCCAATCAGCCCCAGCATTTT. It translates as CASSLTGPNQPQHF.